This TCR beta chain stems from a study of T cell responses to AZD1222 COVID-19 vaccine. Whole-study results and caveats: Clonal diversity was possibly underestimated, and white British individuals and females predominated among donors. Dominant at 160-218 and 743-854, vaccine-associated CD4 TCRs also spanned spike. AZD1222 recipients seropositive at baseline numbered only 5 or 6. Spike-specific TCR breadth rose after two AZD1222 doses, and depth rose as well.

V lost 7 bases, J lost 8 bases, and 7 bases stayed unmatched. The germline CDR1 and CDR2 sequences are MNHEY and SVGAGI. This CDR3 contains 14 residues. Generated by immunoSEQ multiplex PCR, the TCRdb table keeps only in-frame clones and is missing some. Altogether about 90,000 clones are present, around nine tenths being singletons, with the ten largest covering around 5.2%. Turning to this clone: Its target is unknown.

V and J are TRBV6-5 and TRBJ1-4; 10 bases align to TRBD1. The source was peripheral blood, collected on day 0 of MenACWY control vaccination. The sequence derives from an adult in good health. The CDR3 coding sequence is TGTGCCAGCAACCCGACAGGGGGCCGGGAAAAACTGTTTTTT. Translation gives CASNPTGGREKLFF.